Below are 5 T cell receptor beta chains sequenced from a single sample in a study of T cell responses to AZD1222 COVID-19 vaccine. The data were produced by immunoSEQ multiplex PCR, yet TCRdb's version contains in-frame clones alone and is incomplete. The sample includes some 180,000 clones, 70% to 90% of them seen just once. The sequencing here drew on peripheral blood, taken on day 0 of AZD1222 vaccination. The source of these receptors is an adult in good health.

This clone was seen only once. The chain carries TRBV6-5 and TRBJ2-7; 7 bases are a match to TRBD1. V shed 8 bases, J shed 4 bases, and the junction held 11 bases outside the gene matches. This CDR3 is 14 amino acids long. Germline assignment: CDR1 MNHEY and CDR2 SVGAGI. CDR3 protein: CASRFQGDSYEQYF. The DNA for the CDR3 is TGTGCCAGCCGATTCCAGGGGGATTCGTACGAGCAGTACTTC.

J is TRBJ2-7 and V is TRBV14; D tentatively reads TRBD1 or TRBD2 (5 bases each). Per the germline V gene, CDR1 is SGHDN and CDR2 is FVKESK. The CDR3 contains 13 residues. Trimming removed 3 bases at V and 3 bases at J, with 9 bases between. The CDR3 sequence is CASSHRDHYEQYF. DNA of the CDR3: TGTGCCAGCAGCCACCGGGACCACTACGAGCAGTACTTC.

This rearrangement joins TRBV14 to TRBJ1-2; 8 bases line up with TRBD1. Germline CDR1 is SGHDN and CDR2 is FVKESK. This CDR3 region has 14 residues. Losses at the gene ends were 4 bases for V and 2 bases for J; bases not matched to a gene: 3. CDR3 coding DNA: TGTGCCAGCAGCCTGACAGGGGCCAACTATGGCTACACCTTC. It is translated as CASSLTGANYGYTF.

This clone has a single count. This rearrangement joins TRBV7-8 to TRBJ1-1; perhaps TRBD1 as D (5 bases). Trimming left V 8 bases short and J 4 bases short, with 14 bases between. There are 13 residues in the CDR3. Germline-derived CDR1 and CDR2 are SGHVS and FQNEAQ. This CDR3 is CASYQPGGTEAFF. In nucleotides, the CDR3 is TGTGCCAGCTACCAGCCCGGGGGCACTGAAGCTTTCTTT. Combining the CDR3 with reference TRBV7-8 and TRBJ1-1 gives the whole variable domain GAGVSQSPRYKVAKRGQDVALRCDPISGHVSLFWYQQALGQGPEFLTYFQNEAQLDKSGLPSDRFFAERPEGSVSTLKIQRTQQEDSAVYLCASYQPGGTEAFFGQGTRLTVV.

The V call is TRBV5-4, the J call TRBJ2-7, with D possibly TRBD1 on 6 matching bases. The CDR3 is made up of 16 amino acids. V was clipped by 5 bases and J by 3 bases, with 21 bases between them. Germline V gene data show CDR1 as SGHNT and CDR2 as YYREEE (reference sequence). This CDR3 is CASSFAQGTSIYEQYF. CDR3 DNA: TGTGCCAGCAGTTTTGCTCAGGGGACATCCATCTACGAGCAGTACTTC. Variable domain in full (rest from reference TRBV5-4 and TRBJ2-7): ETGVTQSPTHLIKTRGQQVTLRCSSQSGHNTVSWYQQALGQGPQFIFQYYREEENGRGNFPPRFSGLQFPNYSSELNVNALELDDSALYLCASSFAQGTSIYEQYFGPGTRLTVT.